This T cell receptor beta chain was captured by sequencing in a study of response to subunit inactivated influenza vaccine. TCRdb called the RT-PCR reads again in MiXCR, with one record for every CDR3 protein. The data show about 570,000 distinct CDR3 sequences, over 9% seen once. This clonotype appeared many times. J was trimmed by 10 bases and V by 7 bases; bases with no gene match: 8. The CDR3 consists of 13 residues. Germline V gives CDR1 SQVTM, CDR2 ANQGSEA. The data were also submitted as part of a second study, on T cells expressing NK-cell markers. This second study notes: UMI-tagged 5'RACE template switching yielded the TCR beta cDNA. Sorted CD3+CD56+NKG2C+, CD3+CD56+NKG2C- and CD3+CD56-NKG2C+ T-cell subsets were beta-chain profiled. 1.0-7.0% of CD8+ T cells in several donors belonged to dominant NKG2C+ clonotypes.

This TCR came from a man aged 45-65 years who received an inactivated influenza vaccine. This rearrangement joins TRBV29-1 to TRBJ2-3; 13 nucleotides line up with TRBD2. The sample was PBMCs from blood, taken on the day of vaccination. This CDR3 is CSARTSGGEAQYF. CDR3 bases: TGCAGCGCCAGGACTAGCGGGGGAGAAGCGCAGTATTTT.